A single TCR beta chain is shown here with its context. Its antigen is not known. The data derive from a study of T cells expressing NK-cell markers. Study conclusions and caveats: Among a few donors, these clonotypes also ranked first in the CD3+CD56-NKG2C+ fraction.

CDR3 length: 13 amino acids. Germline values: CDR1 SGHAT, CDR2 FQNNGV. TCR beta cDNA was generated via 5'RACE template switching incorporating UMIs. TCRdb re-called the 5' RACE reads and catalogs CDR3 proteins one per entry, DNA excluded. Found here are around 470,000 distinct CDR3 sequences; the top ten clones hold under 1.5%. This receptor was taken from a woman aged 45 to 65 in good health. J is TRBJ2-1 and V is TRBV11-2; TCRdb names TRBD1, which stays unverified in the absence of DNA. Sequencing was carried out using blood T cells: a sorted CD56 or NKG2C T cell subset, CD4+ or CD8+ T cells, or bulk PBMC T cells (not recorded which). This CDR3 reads CASSLSWGNEQFF.